This T cell receptor beta chain was documented in a study of control samples from healthy donors and cancer patients (dated by TCRdb to the early 2020s). V is pruned by 4 bases and J by 4 bases, leaving 4 bases of the junction without a gene match. The CDR3 goes from the cysteine to the phenylalanine over 16 residues. The read is trimmed to its CDR3 DNA, 48 bases read in frame from base 1. In the germline V gene, CDR1 corresponds to SGHRS and CDR2 to YFSETQ. Libraries were constructed by the immunoSEQ multiplex PCR assay. TCRdb stores this immuneACCESS table with in-frame sequences only. Part of the clones is absent; in the studies checked, under half of the shortfall reflects unresolved V genes, and no reason is known for the rest. The sample records 60,000 to 65,000 clones, approximately 85% of which are singletons. The ten largest clones take up approximately 5% of the sample. A remark on this clone: Its antigen is unknown. The input lacks base qualities; no much larger clone sits a single base away.

The receptor's source is a man aged 35 to 55 in good health. Recombination linked TRBV5-1 to TRBJ2-2, and 13 bases in between align with TRBD2. Sequencing input: blood. The CDR3 in this case is CASSITSGRATGELFF. The nucleotide sequence reads as follows: TGCGCCAGCAGCATCACTAGCGGGAGGGCCACCGGGGAGCTGTTTTTT.